These 30 T cell receptor beta chains were sequenced from one sample in a study of cytomegalovirus exposure and HLA in healthy donors. Both 60 Vbeta primers and 13 Jbeta primers went into the PCR. Generated by immunoSEQ multiplex PCR, the TCRdb table keeps only in-frame clones and is missing some. Of 95,000 to 150,000 clones in the sample, just over 65% are singletons; the top ten hold approximately 1.5%. Sequencing was done on a sample of PBMCs. All receptors derive from a man in his late teens or twenties in good health and CMV-seronegative.

The rearrangement links TRBV18 to TRBJ2-7; D perhaps matches TRBD1 (6 bases). V shed 3 bases and J shed 3 bases, with 21 bases lying between them. The CDR3 totals 17 residues. CDR1 KGHSH and CDR2 LQKENI come from the germline V gene. The CDR3 protein is CASSPQTVRTAGYEQYF. CDR3 in DNA: TGTGCCAGCTCACCCCAAACCGTAAGGACAGCAGGCTACGAGCAGTACTTC.

The J gene is TRBJ1-1, the V gene TRBV27; tentatively, D is TRBD1 (5 bases). Trimming left V 5 bases short and J 0 bases short, with 10 bases between. The V gene's germline CDR1 is MNHEY and CDR2 SMNVEV (reference sequence). This CDR3 comprises 14 residues. DNA for the CDR3: TGTGCCAGCAGTCTACAGGATCTGAACACTGAAGCTTTCTTT. Its translation: CASSLQDLNTEAFF.

The CDR3 nucleotides read TGTGCCAGCACCCAGGGACTCTATGGCTACACCTTC. It specifies CASTQGLYGYTF. The J gene is TRBJ1-2, the V gene TRBV6-5; maybe TRBD1 (5 bases). The CDR3 runs to 12 residues. The germline V gene has CDR1 MNHEY and CDR2 SVGAGI. V shed 7 bases and J shed 4 bases, with 10 bases lying between them.

The V call is TRBV28, the J call TRBJ2-7; 11 nucleotides line up with TRBD1. Germline CDR1 is MDHEN and CDR2 is SYDVKM. The CDR3 totals 14 residues. The trim removed 7 bases at V and 1 base at J, leaving 3 bases unmatched. CDR3: CASTGTGGSYEQYF. The CDR3 coding sequence is TGTGCCAGCACTGGGACAGGGGGTTCCTACGAGCAGTACTTC.

This clone was recorded once. V gene TRBV30 combines with J gene TRBJ2-3; 10 bases line up with TRBD2. Germline V lookup: CDR1 GTSNPN, CDR2 SVGIG (reference sequence). V shed 7 bases and J 3 bases; nucleotides not matched to a gene: 4. The CDR3 has 13 residues. The CDR3 loop reads CASSSGRTDTQYF. In DNA form, the CDR3 reads TGTGCCTCCTCTAGCGGGAGAACAGATACGCAGTATTTT.

J is TRBJ1-5 and V is TRBV5-6, with a tentative D call TRBD1 (5 bases). V was pared by 6 bases and J by 7 bases, with 14 bases between. The CDR3 is 13 residues long. Germline values: CDR1 SGHDT, CDR2 YYEEEE. The CDR3 bases are TGTGCCAGCACCCGGCAGGGTGAGCAGCCCCAGCATTTT. It encodes CASTRQGEQPQHF.

This chain uses TRBV6-6 with TRBJ2-5; 9 bases line up with TRBD1. V shed 5 bases, J shed 4 bases, and the junction held 5 bases outside the gene matches. The CDR3 covers 14 residues. CDR1 is MNHNY, CDR2 SVGAGI, per germline (reference sequence). CDR3 loop: CASSLTTGGETQYF. The CDR3 DNA follows: TGTGCCAGCAGTCTAACGACAGGGGGAGAGACCCAGTACTTC.

This rearrangement joins TRBV10-3 to TRBJ2-3; TRBD1 agrees at 7 bases. V lost 2 bases to trimming and J lost 4 bases; unmatched junction nucleotides: 6. Per germline, CDR1 ENHRY and CDR2 SYGVKD. This CDR3 has 15 residues. CDR3 loop: CAISEGEGAADTQYF. The DNA for the CDR3 is TGTGCCATCAGTGAGGGAGAGGGGGCCGCAGATACGCAGTATTTT.

The chain joins TRBV2 to TRBJ1-5; 8 bases match TRBD1. The germline CDR1 and CDR2 sequences are SNHLY and FYNNEI. The CDR3 loop spans 16 amino acids. With 4 bases clipped from V and 0 bases from J, the junction kept 5 bases outside the gene matches. CDR3 sequence: CASSGTGPYSNQPQHF. The DNA for the CDR3 is TGTGCCAGCAGTGGGACAGGGCCATATAGCAATCAGCCCCAGCATTTT.

V and J are TRBV5-4 and TRBJ2-5, with TRBD2 matching over 7 bases. From germline, CDR1 is SGHNT and CDR2 YYREEE (reference sequence). The CDR3 is 14 residues long. Germline trimming cut 0 bases from V and 4 bases from J; bases unmatched to any gene: 3. The CDR3 loop is CASSLAGRRETQYF. CDR3 in DNA: TGTGCCAGCAGCTTGGCCGGGAGGAGAGAGACCCAGTACTTC.

V and J are TRBV19 and TRBJ1-1; possible D gene TRBD1, 5 bases. The CDR3 length is 14 residues. Germline CDR1 and CDR2: LNHDA and SQIVND (reference sequence). Deletions cut 7 bases from V and 3 bases from J, with 15 bases between. The chain's CDR3 is CASTRGWVDTEAFF. The DNA for the CDR3 is TGTGCCAGTACAAGGGGCTGGGTGGACACTGAAGCTTTCTTT.

This rearrangement joins TRBV6-1 to TRBJ1-1; the match to TRBD1 covers 9 bases. This CDR3 is built from 14 residues. CDR1 is MNHNS, CDR2 SASEGT, per germline. The V and J ends lost 6 bases and 4 bases, in that order; junction bases with no gene match: 6. DNA of the CDR3: TGTGCCAGCAGAAACAGGGGGCGCGGCACTGAAGCTTTCTTT. Residues: CASRNRGRGTEAFF.

The genes are TRBV29-1 and TRBJ1-1; D possibly corresponds to TRBD1 (5 bases). The germline V gene has CDR1 SQVTM and CDR2 ANQGSEA. Trimming pared 5 bases from V and 7 bases from J, leaving 17 bases between. The CDR3 spans 13 residues. The DNA of the CDR3 is TGCAGCGTTAACCTTCGTACAGGCGTTGAAGCTTTCTTT. Translating gives CSVNLRTGVEAFF.

This clone turned up a few times. In the same sample, other DNA sequences code for this CDR3. The genes are TRBV6-1 and TRBJ2-3, with TRBD2 matching over 11 bases. Germline trimming cut 2 bases from V and 4 bases from J; bases unmatched to any gene: 2. CDR1 and CDR2 (germline): MNHNS, SASEGT. CDR3 size: 15 residues. The CDR3 spells CASSELAGGPDTQYF. For the CDR3, the DNA is TGTGCCAGCAGTGAATTAGCGGGGGGGCCAGATACGCAGTATTTT.

Concerning this clone itself: At one of its ends the junction is not consistent with the germline gene, which may arise from a read error. This chain uses TRBV28 with TRBJ1-6, with D perhaps matching TRBD1 (6 bases). The CDR3 loop spans 14 amino acids. CDR1 and CDR2 from the germline V gene are MDHEN and SYDVKM. The CDR3 loop is CASVLDRMVSLLHF. In nucleotides, the CDR3 is TGTGCCAGCGTTTTGGACAGAATGGTTTCACTCCTCCACTTT.

The chain carries TRBV6-5 and TRBJ1-2, with D tentatively TRBD1 (6 bases). This CDR3 comprises 13 residues. V lost 2 bases and J lost 6, with 10 bases in between. Germline CDR1 reads MNHEY; CDR2 reads SVGAGI. The CDR3 DNA reads TGTGCCAGCAGTTACGGGGGCCGGGATGGCTACACCTTC. Translating gives CASSYGGRDGYTF.

A single count supports this clone. The chain employs TRBV4-1 and TRBJ2-2; a weak D match, TRBD2 (6 bases). Trimming stripped 1 base from V and 4 bases from J, with 13 bases between. Per the germline V gene, CDR1 is MGHRA and CDR2 is YSYEKL. The CDR3 spans 16 residues. The CDR3 reads CASSQVRGLGTGELFF. The CDR3 coding sequence is TGCGCCAGCAGCCAAGTCCGGGGGTTGGGCACCGGGGAGCTGTTTTTT.

The chain links TRBV28 to TRBJ2-7; D unclear. Trimming stripped 3 bases from V and 2 bases from J, with 11 bases between. This CDR3 is 14 amino acids long. Looked up from germline, CDR1 is MDHEN and CDR2 is SYDVKM. Written as DNA, the CDR3 is TGTGCCAGCAGTTTGCCAGGTTTGACCTACGAGCAGTACTTC. Residues: CASSLPGLTYEQYF.

This clone was counted a few times. The J gene is TRBJ2-3, the V gene TRBV19; D ambiguous. Germline CDR1 reads LNHDA; CDR2 reads SQIVND (reference sequence). V was clipped by 3 bases and J by 1 base, with 11 bases between them. There are 15 residues in the CDR3. The CDR3, as DNA: TGTGCCAGTAGTATCTCAGTTACAGGCACAGATACGCAGTATTTT. Amino acid sequence: CASSISVTGTDTQYF.

The chain couples TRBV10-3 to TRBJ1-1; a weak D match, TRBD1 (5 bases). Between the trimmed V and J ends, which lost 2 bases and 2 bases, there was a span of 12 bases. Germline V gene sequence: CDR1 ENHRY, CDR2 SYGVKD. This CDR3 has 15 residues. The CDR3 DNA reads TGTGCCATCAGTGAGGTGGCAGGGTTAAACACTGAAGCTTTCTTT. Protein sequence: CAISEVAGLNTEAFF.

V and J are TRBV5-6 and TRBJ2-7; 8 bases are shared with TRBD2. Germline CDR1 is SGHDT and CDR2 is YYEEEE. After removal of 6 bases from V and 2 bases from J, the junction contained 10 bases not matched to a gene. CDR3 length: 15 amino acids. DNA of the CDR3: TGTGCCAGCACCGAGATCGGGACTAGTGCCTACGAGCAGTACTTC. Its protein product is CASTEIGTSAYEQYF.

The chain couples TRBV6-1 to TRBJ2-1; the D is unclear. Germline assignment: CDR1 MNHNS and CDR2 SASEGT. The CDR3 is made up of 16 amino acids. The V end was cut by 2 bases, the J end by 0 bases, with 11 bases between. The CDR3 bases are TGTGCCAGCAGTGAACTGAGCTTTATCTCCTACAATGAGCAGTTCTTC. This encodes CASSELSFISYNEQFF.

This clone was counted only a few times. This chain links TRBV19 with TRBJ2-3, with TRBD2 identical over 7 bases. This CDR3 has 13 amino acids. Trimming removed 2 bases from V and 10 bases from J; junction bases left unmatched: 6. The V gene's germline CDR1 is LNHDA and CDR2 SQIVND (reference sequence). CDR3 protein: CASSISEREPQYF. The CDR3 DNA reads as TGTGCCAGTAGTATATCTGAGCGGGAACCGCAGTATTTT.

The chain has TRBV28 and TRBJ1-3; maybe TRBD1 (6 bases). The CDR3 sequence is 14 residues long. Germline V gene lookup returns CDR1 MDHEN and CDR2 SYDVKM. The V and J ends lost 7 bases and 1 base respectively, with 11 bases between them. CDR3 sequence (DNA): TGTGCCAGCACCCTGGACAGATCTGGAAACACCATATATTTT. Translated: CASTLDRSGNTIYF.

In this sample, this clone turned up a few times. This chain links TRBV30 with TRBJ1-1; no clear D gene. The germline V and J ends were trimmed by 5 bases and 11 bases, with 21 bases remaining between them. This CDR3 is 13 amino acids long. Germline V gene data show CDR1 as GTSNPN and CDR2 as SVGIG (reference sequence). The CDR3 sequence: CAWGRLPQAGAFF. CDR3 nucleotide sequence: TGTGCCTGGGGGAGGCTCCCCCAGGCTGGGGCTTTCTTT.

This clone has more than one count but fewer than ten. The J gene is TRBJ2-3, the V gene TRBV11-2; D might be TRBD1 (5 bases). Trimming left V 2 bases short and J 0 bases short, with 9 bases between. CDR1 and CDR2 (germline): SGHAT, FQNNGV. The CDR3 loop spans 15 amino acids. CDR3 sequence reads: CASSLQGTSTDTQYF. The CDR3 DNA follows: TGTGCCAGCAGCTTACAGGGAACTAGCACAGATACGCAGTATTTT.

The V call is TRBV28, the J call TRBJ2-5, with D perhaps matching TRBD1 (6 bases). Deletions cut 8 bases from V and 3 bases from J, with 13 bases between. CDR3 length equals 13 residues. Germline V CDR1 and CDR2: MDHEN, SYDVKM. The CDR3 DNA sequence: TGTGCCAGCCACCGGGACACGAAAGAGACCCAGTACTTC. Translation: CASHRDTKETQYF.

This clone has more than one count but fewer than ten. This chain uses TRBV18 with TRBJ1-2, with D maybe TRBD1 (5 bases). CDR3 length equals 14 residues. Trimming took 4 bases from V and 2 from J, leaving 11 bases between them. In germline, CDR1 is KGHSH, CDR2 LQKENI. The CDR3 sequence: CASSLMEGNYGYTF. The CDR3 DNA reads TGTGCCAGCTCACTCATGGAGGGGAACTATGGCTACACCTTC.

The table lists this clone with a few counts. The gene calls are TRBV5-1 and TRBJ2-2; 8 bases map to TRBD1. V lost 1 base and J lost 3; bases outside the gene matches: 2. The CDR3 loop spans 15 amino acids. From germline, CDR1 is SGHRS and CDR2 YFSETQ. CDR3 bases: TGCGCCAGCAGCTTGCGACAGGGGTACACCGGGGAGCTGTTTTTT. Residues: CASSLRQGYTGELFF. Full variable domain (outside the CDR3, taken from reference TRBV5-1 and TRBJ2-2): KAGVTQTPRYLIKTRGQQVTLSCSPISGHRSVSWYQQTPGQGLQFLFEYFSETQRNKGNFPGRFSGRQFSNSRSEMNVSTLELGDSALYLCASSLRQGYTGELFFGEGSRLTVL.

J is TRBJ2-3 and V is TRBV19, with TRBD1 matching over 9 bases. Germline CDR1 and CDR2: LNHDA and SQIVND (reference sequence). The CDR3 loop spans 15 amino acids. With V trimmed by 4 bases and J by 3 bases, 5 bases remained unmatched. The CDR3 spells CASSRETGGTDTQYF. In nucleotides, the CDR3 is TGTGCCAGTAGTAGGGAGACAGGGGGGACAGATACGCAGTATTTT.